The next 8 T cell receptor beta chains were all read from a single sample in a study of monozygotic twins with inflammatory bowel disease. TCRdb reanalyzed the 5' RACE reads, giving one entry per CDR3 protein sequence and no DNA. In total, the table holds a few hundred thousand distinct CDR3 sequences. Sequenced input: blood. Source of these receptors: a human donor with ulcerative colitis or Crohn's disease, or a healthy co-twin of an affected twin (not recorded which).

The genes are TRBV3-1 and TRBJ2-3; absent DNA, TCRdb's TRBD1 call cannot be checked. Germline CDR1 LGHDT, CDR2 YNNKEL (reference sequence). The CDR3 loop spans 17 amino acids. CDR3 region: CASSQPYRVLGTDTQYF.

The chain is built from TRBV4-1 and TRBJ1-2; TCRdb picks TRBD1, but there is no DNA to check that call. The CDR3 has 17 residues. CDR1 is MGHRA and CDR2 is YSYEKL in the germline V gene. This CDR3 is CASSAGTGGTNNYGYTF.

The CDR3 here is CASSPGMGGDTQYF. The chain couples TRBV7-8 to TRBJ2-3; the D call from TCRdb, TRBD2, cannot be confirmed without DNA. The CDR3 loop spans 14 amino acids. Germline CDR1 and CDR2: SGHVS and FQNEAQ.

The chain employs TRBV4-1 and TRBJ2-6; TCRdb's D gene call, TRBD1, goes unchecked for lack of DNA. Germline CDR1 is MGHRA and CDR2 is YSYEKL. There are 18 residues in the CDR3. The CDR3 protein is CASSLFGGRGSGANVLTF.

CDR3 amino acids: CASSQGRGVTEAFF. The rearrangement joins TRBV14 to TRBJ1-1. The germline gives CDR1 SGHDN, CDR2 FVKESK. This CDR3 region has 14 residues.

J is TRBJ1-2 and V is TRBV27; TCRdb calls TRBD1, which cannot be checked without DNA. CDR3 length equals 13 residues. Germline V lookup: CDR1 MNHEY, CDR2 SMNVEV (reference sequence). The CDR3 sequence: CASRYQGGVGYTF.

The J gene is TRBJ2-5, the V gene TRBV7-9; TCRdb gives TRBD1 as the D gene, but with no DNA this cannot be confirmed. Looked up from germline, CDR1 is SEHNR and CDR2 is FQNEAQ (reference sequence). The CDR3 length is 17 residues. The CDR3 region is CASSLAGGTGGQETQYF.

The chain joins TRBV4-2 to TRBJ2-7; the D call of TRBD2 rests on TCRdb alone, since no DNA is present to check it. The CDR3 runs 16 residues. CDR1 is LGHNA and CDR2 is YNFKEQ in the germline V gene. The CDR3 loop is CASSQDSSGGAYEQYF.